This T cell receptor beta chain came from a study of control samples from healthy donors and cancer patients (dated by TCRdb to 2020 to 2022). As to this clone: The antigen it recognizes is unknown. No much larger clone exists at a distance of one base, and base qualities are not known.

The library was built by means of the immunoSEQ multiplex PCR assay. Imported from immuneACCESS, the table was reduced by TCRdb to in-frame sequences with V and J called. These copies leave out some clones; in studies compared against another copy, an unresolved V gene accounts for under half, and the cause of the remainder is not known. This sample gives 100,000 to 120,000 clones in total; 88% of them show up just once. The top ten clonotypes cover around 3.9% of the sample. From its cysteine to its phenylalanine, the CDR3 spans 14 amino acids. The sequence is cut down to CDR3 DNA, 42 bases in frame from base 1. Relative to germline, V is 4 bases shorter and J is 5 bases shorter, with 16 bases between their ends. CDR1 and CDR2 are read off the germline V gene as SGHRS and YFSETQ.

The specimen sequenced was PBMCs. This sequence was found in a woman aged 55-70 years with lung cancer. The chain uses TRBV5-1 and TRBJ2-7; the D gene may be TRBD1 or TRBD2, since each aligns over 5 bases. The CDR3 loop reads CASSRMRGRNEQYF. The nucleotide sequence is given as TGCGCCAGCAGCCGGATGAGGGGAAGGAACGAGCAGTACTTC.